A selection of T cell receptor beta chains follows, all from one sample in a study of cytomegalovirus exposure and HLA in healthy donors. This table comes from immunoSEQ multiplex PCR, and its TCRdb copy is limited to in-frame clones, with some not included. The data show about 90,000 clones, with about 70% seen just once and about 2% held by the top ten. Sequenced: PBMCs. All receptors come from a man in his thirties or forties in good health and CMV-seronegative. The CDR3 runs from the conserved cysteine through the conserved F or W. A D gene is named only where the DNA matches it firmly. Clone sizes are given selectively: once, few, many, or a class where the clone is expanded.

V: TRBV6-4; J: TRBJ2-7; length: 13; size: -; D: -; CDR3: CASSQESPGEQYF; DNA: TGTGCCAGCAGCCAAGAAAGTCCGGGCGAGCAGTACTTC
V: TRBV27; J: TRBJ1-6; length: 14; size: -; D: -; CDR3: CASSLYGGESPLHF; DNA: TGTGCCAGCAGTTTATATGGGGGGGAATCACCCCTCCACTTT
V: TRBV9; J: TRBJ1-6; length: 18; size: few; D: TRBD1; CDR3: CASSGGQGGGSYNSPLHF; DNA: TGTGCCAGCAGCGGAGGACAGGGCGGAGGATCCTATAATTCACCCCTCCACTTT
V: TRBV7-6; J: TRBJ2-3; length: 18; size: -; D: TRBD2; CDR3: CASSWGRTSGSSTDTQYF; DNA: TGTGCCAGCAGCTGGGGGCGGACTAGCGGGTCTAGCACAGATACGCAGTATTTT
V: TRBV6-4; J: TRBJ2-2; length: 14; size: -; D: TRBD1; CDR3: CASSGQGGTGELFF; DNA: TGTGCCAGCAGTGGACAGGGCGGCACCGGGGAGCTGTTTTTT
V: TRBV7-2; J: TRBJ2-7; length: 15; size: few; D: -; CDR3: CASSSLSAQLGEQYF; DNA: TGTGCCAGCAGCTCCCTCAGCGCACAACTGGGCGAGCAGTACTTC
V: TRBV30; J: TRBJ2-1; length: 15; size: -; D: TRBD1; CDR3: CAWSGTGGTYNEQFF; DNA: TGTGCCTGGAGTGGGACAGGGGGCACCTACAATGAGCAGTTCTTC
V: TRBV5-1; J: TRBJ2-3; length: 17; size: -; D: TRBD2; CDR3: CASSHATLAGSTDTQYF; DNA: TGCGCCAGCAGCCACGCCACCCTAGCGGGAAGCACAGATACGCAGTATTTT
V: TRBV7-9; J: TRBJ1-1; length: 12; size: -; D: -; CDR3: CSSSLISSEAFF; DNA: TGTTCCAGCAGCTTAATTTCCTCTGAAGCTTTCTTT
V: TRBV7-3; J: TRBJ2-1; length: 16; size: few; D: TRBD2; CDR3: CASSSLGGEAGDEQFF; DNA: TGTGCCAGCAGCTCCCTCGGGGGGGAGGCTGGGGATGAGCAGTTCTTC
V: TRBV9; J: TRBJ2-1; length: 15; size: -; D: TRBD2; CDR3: CASSVALAGVDEQFF; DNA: TGTGCCAGCAGCGTAGCACTAGCGGGGGTCGATGAGCAGTTCTTC
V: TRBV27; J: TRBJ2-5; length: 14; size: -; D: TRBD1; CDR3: CASSDRGWGETQYF; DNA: TGTGCCAGCAGTGACAGGGGATGGGGGGAGACCCAGTACTTC
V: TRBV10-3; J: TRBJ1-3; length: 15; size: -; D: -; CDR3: CAISESGSSGNTIYF; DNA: TGTGCCATCAGTGAGTCGGGGAGCTCTGGAAACACCATATATTTT
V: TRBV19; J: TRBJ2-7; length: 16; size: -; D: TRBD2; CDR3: CASSVGLAGGLYEQYF; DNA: TGTGCCAGTAGTGTCGGACTAGCGGGAGGCCTTTACGAGCAGTACTTC
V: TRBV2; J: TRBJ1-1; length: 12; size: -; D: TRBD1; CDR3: CASSWDRGEAFF; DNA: TGTGCCAGCAGTTGGGACAGGGGTGAAGCTTTCTTT